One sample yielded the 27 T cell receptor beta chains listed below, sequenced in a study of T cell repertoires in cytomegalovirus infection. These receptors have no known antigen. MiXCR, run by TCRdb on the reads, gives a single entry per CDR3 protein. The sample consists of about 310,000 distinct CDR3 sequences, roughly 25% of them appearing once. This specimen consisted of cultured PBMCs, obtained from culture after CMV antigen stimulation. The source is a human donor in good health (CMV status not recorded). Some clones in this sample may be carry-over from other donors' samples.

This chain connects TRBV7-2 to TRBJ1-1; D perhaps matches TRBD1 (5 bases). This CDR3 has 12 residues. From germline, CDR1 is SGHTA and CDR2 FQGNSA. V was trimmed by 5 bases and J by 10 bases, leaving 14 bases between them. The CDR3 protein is CASSPPTRAAFF. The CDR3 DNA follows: TGTGCCAGCAGCCCCCCTACCAGGGCAGCTTTCTTT.

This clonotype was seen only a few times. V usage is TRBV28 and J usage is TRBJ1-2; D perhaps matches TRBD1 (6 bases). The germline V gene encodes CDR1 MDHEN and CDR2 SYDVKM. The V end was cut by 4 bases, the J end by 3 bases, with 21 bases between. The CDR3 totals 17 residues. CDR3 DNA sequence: TGTGCCAGCAGTTCAGGGGACCCCTGGAAACTGTACTATGGCTACACCTTC. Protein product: CASSSGDPWKLYYGYTF.

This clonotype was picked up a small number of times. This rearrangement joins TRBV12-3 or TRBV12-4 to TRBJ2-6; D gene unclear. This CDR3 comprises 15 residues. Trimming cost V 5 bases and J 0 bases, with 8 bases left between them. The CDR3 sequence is CASSPRSSGANVLTF. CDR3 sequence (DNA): TGTGCCAGCAGTCCTCGAAGCTCTGGGGCCAACGTCCTGACTTTC.

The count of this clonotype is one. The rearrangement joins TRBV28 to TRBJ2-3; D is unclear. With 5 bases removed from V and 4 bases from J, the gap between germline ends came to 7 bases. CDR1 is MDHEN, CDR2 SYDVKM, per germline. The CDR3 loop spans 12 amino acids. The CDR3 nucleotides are TGTGCCAGCAGTGAGGCCCCAGATACGCAGTATTTT. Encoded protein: CASSEAPDTQYF.

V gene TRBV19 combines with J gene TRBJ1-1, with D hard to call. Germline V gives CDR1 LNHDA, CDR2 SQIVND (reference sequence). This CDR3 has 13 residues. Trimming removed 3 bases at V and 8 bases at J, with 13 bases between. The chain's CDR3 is CASSIRTVAEAFF. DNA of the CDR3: TGTGCCAGTAGTATTCGTACAGTAGCGGAAGCTTTCTTT.

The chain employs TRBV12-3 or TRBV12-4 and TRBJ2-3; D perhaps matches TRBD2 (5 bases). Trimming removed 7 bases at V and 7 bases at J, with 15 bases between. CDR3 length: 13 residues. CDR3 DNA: TGTGCCAGCATCCTCTCTCCGGGGAATACGCAGTATTTT. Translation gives CASILSPGNTQYF.

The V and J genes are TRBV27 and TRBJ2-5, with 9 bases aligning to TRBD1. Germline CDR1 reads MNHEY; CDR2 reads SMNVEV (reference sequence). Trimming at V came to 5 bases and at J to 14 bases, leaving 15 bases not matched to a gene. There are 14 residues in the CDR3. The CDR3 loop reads CASSIVTGGASIYF. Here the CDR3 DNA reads TGTGCCAGCAGTATTGTCACAGGGGGCGCTTCTATTTACTTC.

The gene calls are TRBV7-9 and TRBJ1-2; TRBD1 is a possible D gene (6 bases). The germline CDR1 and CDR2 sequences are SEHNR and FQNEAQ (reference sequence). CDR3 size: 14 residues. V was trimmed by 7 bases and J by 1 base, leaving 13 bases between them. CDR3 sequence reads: CASTTGSLNYGYTF. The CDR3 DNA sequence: TGTGCCAGCACCACAGGGTCCCTTAACTATGGCTACACCTTC.

Written as DNA, the CDR3 is TGCAGTGCGGAGAAGACGGAAACAGAAGCTTTCTTT. Protein product: CSAEKTETEAFF. This chain uses TRBV20-1 with TRBJ1-1; D is ambiguous. CDR3 length equals 12 residues. CDR1 DFQATT and CDR2 SNEGSKA come from the germline V gene (reference sequence). The germline V and J ends were trimmed by 6 bases and 8 bases, with 16 bases remaining between them.

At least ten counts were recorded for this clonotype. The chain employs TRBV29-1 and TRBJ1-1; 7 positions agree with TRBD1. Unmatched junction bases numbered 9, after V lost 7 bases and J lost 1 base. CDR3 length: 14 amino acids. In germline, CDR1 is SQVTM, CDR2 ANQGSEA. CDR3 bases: TGCAGCGGCAAGACAGGGTTTGGGAACACTGAAGCTTTCTTT. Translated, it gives CSGKTGFGNTEAFF.

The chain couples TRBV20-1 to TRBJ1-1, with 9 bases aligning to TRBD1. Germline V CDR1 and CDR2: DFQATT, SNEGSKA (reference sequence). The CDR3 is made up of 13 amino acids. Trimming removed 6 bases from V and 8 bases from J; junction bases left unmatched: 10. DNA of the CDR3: TGCAGTGCAATCGGGACAGGGAGTGGGGAAGCTTTCTTT. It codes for CSAIGTGSGEAFF.

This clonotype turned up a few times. The CDR3: CATSSSVETQYF. Written as DNA, the CDR3 is TGTGCCACCAGCAGCTCGGTTGAGACCCAGTACTTC. This chain connects TRBV15 to TRBJ2-5; no clear D. Trimming stripped 3 bases from V and 5 bases from J, with 7 bases between. Germline CDR1 is LNHNV and CDR2 is YYDKDF (reference sequence). This CDR3 is built from 12 residues.

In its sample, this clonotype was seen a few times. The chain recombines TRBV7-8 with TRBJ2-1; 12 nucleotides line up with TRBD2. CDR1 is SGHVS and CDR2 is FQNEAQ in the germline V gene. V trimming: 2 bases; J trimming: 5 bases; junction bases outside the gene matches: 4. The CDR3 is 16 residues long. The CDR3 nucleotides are TGTGCCAGCAGCTTAACTAGCGGGAGGCCACACAATGAGCAGTTCTTC. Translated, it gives CASSLTSGRPHNEQFF.

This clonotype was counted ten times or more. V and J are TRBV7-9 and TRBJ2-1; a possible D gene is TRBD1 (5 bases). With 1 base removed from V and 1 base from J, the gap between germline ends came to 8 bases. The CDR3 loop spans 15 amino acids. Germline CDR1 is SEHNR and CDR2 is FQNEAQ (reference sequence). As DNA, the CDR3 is TGTGCCAGCAGCTTAGACAGGAGATCCTACAATGAGCAGTTCTTC. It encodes CASSLDRRSYNEQFF. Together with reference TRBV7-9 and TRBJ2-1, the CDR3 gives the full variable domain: DTGVSQNPRHKITKRGQNVTFRCDPISEHNRLYWYRQTLGQGPEFLTYFQNEAQLEKSRLLSDRFSAERPKGSFSTLEIQRTEQGDSAMYLCASSLDRRSYNEQFFGPGTRLTVL.

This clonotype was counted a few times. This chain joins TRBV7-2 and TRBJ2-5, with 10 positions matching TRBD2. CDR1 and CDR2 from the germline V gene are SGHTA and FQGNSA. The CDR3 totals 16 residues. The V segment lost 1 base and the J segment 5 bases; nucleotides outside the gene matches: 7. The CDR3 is CASSLEVAGGGETQYF. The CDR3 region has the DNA TGTGCCAGCAGCTTAGAGGTAGCGGGAGGAGGGGAGACCCAGTACTTC.

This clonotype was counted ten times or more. The CDR3 coding sequence is TGTGCCAGCACACCCAGCGGACTAGCGGGAGGCGCTAACACCGGGGAGCTGTTTTTT. Translation gives CASTPSGLAGGANTGELFF. The V call is TRBV7-2, the J call TRBJ2-2; 14 positions agree with TRBD2. CDR1 is SGHTA, CDR2 FQGNSA, per germline. V lost 7 bases to trimming and J lost 2 bases; unmatched junction nucleotides: 12. The CDR3 sequence is 19 residues long.

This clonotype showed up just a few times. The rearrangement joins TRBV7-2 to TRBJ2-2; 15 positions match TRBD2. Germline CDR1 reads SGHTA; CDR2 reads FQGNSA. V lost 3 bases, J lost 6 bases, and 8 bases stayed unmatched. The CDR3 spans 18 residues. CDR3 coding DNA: TGTGCCAGCAGCTTGGGACTAGCGGGAGGAAGGGGAGCCGGGGAGCTGTTTTTT. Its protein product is CASSLGLAGGRGAGELFF.

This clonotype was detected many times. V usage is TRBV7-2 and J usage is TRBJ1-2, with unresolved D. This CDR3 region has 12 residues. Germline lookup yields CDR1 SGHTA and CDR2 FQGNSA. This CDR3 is CAVLGGINGYTF. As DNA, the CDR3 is TGTGCTGTTCTGGGAGGCATTAATGGCTACACCTTC.

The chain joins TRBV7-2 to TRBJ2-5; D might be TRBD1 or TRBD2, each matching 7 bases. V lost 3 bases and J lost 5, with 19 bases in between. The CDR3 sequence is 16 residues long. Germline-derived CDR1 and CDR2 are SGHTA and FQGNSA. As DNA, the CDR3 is TGTGCCAGCAGCTTTTATTCCAGGGGGGGGGGGGAGACCCAGTACTTC. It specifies CASSFYSRGGGETQYF.

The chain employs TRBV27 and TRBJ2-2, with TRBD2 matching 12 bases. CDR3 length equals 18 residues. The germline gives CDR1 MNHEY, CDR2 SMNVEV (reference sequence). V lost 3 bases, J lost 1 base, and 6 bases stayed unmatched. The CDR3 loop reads CASSFSAGLAGNTGELFF. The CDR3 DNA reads TGTGCCAGCAGTTTCTCCGCGGGACTAGCGGGGAACACCGGGGAGCTGTTTTTT.

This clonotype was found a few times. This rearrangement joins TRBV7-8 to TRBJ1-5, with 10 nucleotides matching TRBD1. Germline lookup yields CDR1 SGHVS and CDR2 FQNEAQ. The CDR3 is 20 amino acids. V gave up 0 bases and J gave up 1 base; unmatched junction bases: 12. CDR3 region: CASSLAKMGQGTRSNQPQHF. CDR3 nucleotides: TGTGCCAGCAGCTTAGCGAAGATGGGACAGGGGACGCGAAGCAATCAGCCCCAGCATTTT. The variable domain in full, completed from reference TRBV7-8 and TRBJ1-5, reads GAGVSQSPRYKVAKRGQDVALRCDPISGHVSLFWYQQALGQGPEFLTYFQNEAQLDKSGLPSDRFFAERPEGSVSTLKIQRTQQEDSAVYLCASSLAKMGQGTRSNQPQHFGDGTRLSIL.

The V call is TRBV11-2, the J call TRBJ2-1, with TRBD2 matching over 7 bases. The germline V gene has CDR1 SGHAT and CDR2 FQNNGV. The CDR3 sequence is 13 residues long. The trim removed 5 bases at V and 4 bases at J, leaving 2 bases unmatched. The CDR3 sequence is CASSEAGYNEQFF. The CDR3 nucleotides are TGTGCCAGCAGCGAAGCGGGATACAATGAGCAGTTCTTC.

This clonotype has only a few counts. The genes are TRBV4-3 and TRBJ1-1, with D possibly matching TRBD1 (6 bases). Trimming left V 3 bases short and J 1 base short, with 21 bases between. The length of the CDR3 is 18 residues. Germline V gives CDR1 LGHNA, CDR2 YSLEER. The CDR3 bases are TGCGCCAGCAGCCAGGGTCTGGGCAGGGGATATTCGAACACTGAAGCTTTCTTT. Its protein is CASSQGLGRGYSNTEAFF.

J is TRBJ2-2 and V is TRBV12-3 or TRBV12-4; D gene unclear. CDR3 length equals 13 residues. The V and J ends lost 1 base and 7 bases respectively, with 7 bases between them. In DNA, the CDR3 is TGTGCCAGCAGTTTAGTATCGGGCGGGGAGCTGTTTTTT. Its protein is CASSLVSGGELFF.

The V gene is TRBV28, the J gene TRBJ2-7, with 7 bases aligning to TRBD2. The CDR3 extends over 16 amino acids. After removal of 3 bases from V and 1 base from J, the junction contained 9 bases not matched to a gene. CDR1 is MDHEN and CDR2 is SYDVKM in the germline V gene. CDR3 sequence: CASSFVAGARSYEQYF. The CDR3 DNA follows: TGTGCCAGCAGTTTTGTGGCGGGAGCAAGGTCCTACGAGCAGTACTTC.

The CDR3 reads CASSEYGTGPGELFF. The CDR3 bases are TGTGCCAGCAGTGAATACGGGACAGGTCCCGGGGAGCTGTTTTTT. The rearrangement links TRBV6-1 to TRBJ2-2; TRBD1 matches 8 bases. CDR1 MNHNS and CDR2 SASEGT come from the germline V gene. V was clipped by 2 bases and J by 6 bases; unmatched bases: 5. This CDR3 is built from 15 residues.

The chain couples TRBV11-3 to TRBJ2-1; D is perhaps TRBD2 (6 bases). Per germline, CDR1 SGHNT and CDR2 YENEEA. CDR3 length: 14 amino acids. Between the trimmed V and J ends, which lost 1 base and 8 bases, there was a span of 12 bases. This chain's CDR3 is CASSLVLASDEQFF. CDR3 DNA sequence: TGTGCCAGCAGCTTAGTCCTAGCGTCCGATGAGCAGTTCTTC.